A selection of T cell receptor beta chains follows, all from one sample in a study of cytomegalovirus exposure and HLA in healthy donors. Clones were sequenced by immunoSEQ multiplex PCR, and TCRdb holds only the in-frame ones, with some missing. This sample carries hundreds of thousands of clones, 77% of them seen once, and the ten largest clones take less than 3%. Source material: PBMCs. The receptors stem from a woman aged 60-75 years in good health and CMV-seropositive. CDR3s include the opening cysteine and the closing phenylalanine or tryptophan. Fields, in order: D gene, V gene, clone size, CDR3 length, J gene, CDR3 DNA, CDR3 protein. D genes are given only for firm matches. Clone size is stated in some rows and not others, as once, few, many or a class when expanded.

d_gene: -; v_gene: TRBV5-6; abundance: -; len: 15; j_gene: TRBJ2-7; CDR3nt: TGTGCCAGCAGCTTGCTTCAGGGGACGCCCCTAGGGCAGTACTTC; CDR3aa: CASSLLQGTPLGQYF
d_gene: -; v_gene: TRBV4-2; abundance: -; len: 16; j_gene: TRBJ2-2; CDR3nt: TGTGCCAGCAGCCAAGAAATAGCGGAGTACACCGGGGAGCTGTTTTTT; CDR3aa: CASSQEIAEYTGELFF
d_gene: -; v_gene: TRBV6-1; abundance: -; len: 12; j_gene: TRBJ1-2; CDR3nt: TGTGCCAGCAAGGACACAGCGTATGGCTACACCTTC; CDR3aa: CASKDTAYGYTF
d_gene: TRBD1; v_gene: TRBV6-6; abundance: few; len: 13; j_gene: TRBJ1-2; CDR3nt: TGTGCCAGCGGAAGAGACAGGGCCTATGGCTACACCTTC; CDR3aa: CASGRDRAYGYTF
d_gene: -; v_gene: TRBV4-2; abundance: -; len: 15; j_gene: TRBJ1-1; CDR3nt: TGTGCCAGCAGCCAACTTGGTGGGGGCGGGGGTATAGCTTTCTTT; CDR3aa: CASSQLGGGGGIAFF
d_gene: TRBD1; v_gene: TRBV5-1; abundance: -; len: 16; j_gene: TRBJ1-1; CDR3nt: TGCGCCAGCAGCCCGCTCTGGGGAGCAGGGGGACTCCTAGCTTTCTTT; CDR3aa: CASSPLWGAGGLLAFF
d_gene: TRBD1; v_gene: TRBV29-1; abundance: few; len: 15; j_gene: TRBJ1-5; CDR3nt: TGCAGCGTGGGACAGGGGGCGCAGGGCAATCAGCCCCAGCATTTT; CDR3aa: CSVGQGAQGNQPQHF
d_gene: -; v_gene: TRBV6-5; abundance: -; len: 13; j_gene: TRBJ2-3; CDR3nt: TGTGCCAGCAGTTACTCGAGGGCAGAGACGCAGTATTTT; CDR3aa: CASSYSRAETQYF
d_gene: TRBD1; v_gene: TRBV7-2; abundance: -; len: 14; j_gene: TRBJ2-7; CDR3nt: TGTGCCAGCAGCTCGGGACAGGGCCCCTACGAGCAGTACTTC; CDR3aa: CASSSGQGPYEQYF
d_gene: -; v_gene: TRBV18; abundance: -; len: 15; j_gene: TRBJ1-3; CDR3nt: TGTGCCAGCTCATCTAGACAGACCCCTCGGGACACCATATATTTT; CDR3aa: CASSSRQTPRDTIYF
d_gene: TRBD2; v_gene: TRBV7-9; abundance: few; len: 17; j_gene: TRBJ2-5; CDR3nt: TGTGCCAGCAGCTTAGCGAATCGAGCGGGAGGGCTGGAGACCCAGTACTTC; CDR3aa: CASSLANRAGGLETQYF
d_gene: TRBD1; v_gene: TRBV5-1; abundance: once; len: 16; j_gene: TRBJ1-4; CDR3nt: TGCGCCAGCAGCTTCGGGACAGGGGATTGGGATGAAAAACTGTTTTTT; CDR3aa: CASSFGTGDWDEKLFF
d_gene: TRBD2; v_gene: TRBV5-1; abundance: few; len: 14; j_gene: TRBJ2-5; CDR3nt: TGCGCCAGCAGCCAGGGACTAGCTAAAGAGACCCAGTACTTC; CDR3aa: CASSQGLAKETQYF
d_gene: -; v_gene: TRBV2; abundance: -; len: 15; j_gene: TRBJ2-1; CDR3nt: TGTGCCAGCAGGGCGGTGAGCGGAGCTTACAATGAGCAGTTCTTC; CDR3aa: CASRAVSGAYNEQFF
d_gene: TRBD1; v_gene: TRBV30; abundance: -; len: 15; j_gene: TRBJ1-1; CDR3nt: TGTGCCTGGAGCGGGACAGGGGGCGTCGGCACTGAAGCTTTCTTT; CDR3aa: CAWSGTGGVGTEAFF
d_gene: -; v_gene: TRBV18; abundance: -; len: 13; j_gene: TRBJ1-2; CDR3nt: TGTGCCAGCTCACCACCGGCGGCTAGTGGCTACACCTTC; CDR3aa: CASSPPAASGYTF
d_gene: TRBD2; v_gene: TRBV5-1; abundance: -; len: 14; j_gene: TRBJ2-1; CDR3nt: TGCGCCAGCAGCTTGCTAACTAGCGGGGGATCCGTCTTCTTC; CDR3aa: CASSLLTSGGSVFF
d_gene: -; v_gene: TRBV30; abundance: -; len: 14; j_gene: TRBJ1-2; CDR3nt: TGTGCCTGGAGGTACCCAGGGAGGAAGTATGGCTACACCTTC; CDR3aa: CAWRYPGRKYGYTF
d_gene: TRBD2; v_gene: TRBV7-2; abundance: -; len: 15; j_gene: TRBJ2-1; CDR3nt: TGTGCCAGCAGCTTACCAACCACTAGCGGGGGGGGTGGCTTCTTC; CDR3aa: CASSLPTTSGGGGFF
d_gene: -; v_gene: TRBV7-7; abundance: once; len: 13; j_gene: TRBJ2-3; CDR3nt: TGTGCCAGCAGCCGCACTAGCACAGATACGCAGTATTTT; CDR3aa: CASSRTSTDTQYF
d_gene: -; v_gene: TRBV27; abundance: -; len: 14; j_gene: TRBJ2-7; CDR3nt: TGTGCCAGCAGTAAATCCGGTGAGACCTACGAGCAGTACTTC; CDR3aa: CASSKSGETYEQYF
d_gene: TRBD1; v_gene: TRBV10-3; abundance: -; len: 14; j_gene: TRBJ1-1; CDR3nt: TGTGCCATCAGTGAGGCAGGGGGGAACACTGAAGCTTTCTTT; CDR3aa: CAISEAGGNTEAFF
d_gene: TRBD1; v_gene: TRBV2; abundance: -; len: 11; j_gene: TRBJ2-7; CDR3nt: TGTGCCAGCCAAACAGGGGGCGAGCAGTACTTC; CDR3aa: CASQTGGEQYF
d_gene: -; v_gene: TRBV15; abundance: -; len: 15; j_gene: TRBJ1-4; CDR3nt: TGTGCCACCAGCAGGGACGGGGGGCTGGAGGAAAAACTGTTTTTT; CDR3aa: CATSRDGGLEEKLFF
d_gene: TRBD2; v_gene: TRBV4-3; abundance: -; len: 19; j_gene: TRBJ2-1; CDR3nt: TGCGCCAGCAGCCCCAGGACTAGCGGGGGGGCCGGCTCCTACAATGAGCAGTTCTTC; CDR3aa: CASSPRTSGGAGSYNEQFF
d_gene: TRBD1; v_gene: TRBV28; abundance: -; len: 15; j_gene: TRBJ1-5; CDR3nt: TGTGCCAGCAGTCCGCAGGGACAGCTCAATCAGCCCCAGCATTTT; CDR3aa: CASSPQGQLNQPQHF
d_gene: -; v_gene: TRBV15; abundance: -; len: 13; j_gene: TRBJ2-2; CDR3nt: TGTGCCACCATGGCGGGCAACACCGGGGAGCTGTTTTTT; CDR3aa: CATMAGNTGELFF
d_gene: TRBD1; v_gene: TRBV7-2; abundance: few; len: 17; j_gene: TRBJ1-3; CDR3nt: TGTGCCAGCAGCTTATATCTGGGACAGACCTCTGGAAACACCATATATTTT; CDR3aa: CASSLYLGQTSGNTIYF
d_gene: -; v_gene: TRBV11-2; abundance: -; len: 13; j_gene: TRBJ1-1; CDR3nt: TGTGCCAGCAGCCCCAGGGGTCGGACTGAAGCTTTCTTT; CDR3aa: CASSPRGRTEAFF
d_gene: TRBD1; v_gene: TRBV7-3; abundance: -; len: 14; j_gene: TRBJ1-1; CDR3nt: TGTGCCAGCAGCCGGACCGGGACAGGGGTTGAAGCTTTCTTT; CDR3aa: CASSRTGTGVEAFF
d_gene: -; v_gene: TRBV6-1; abundance: -; len: 14; j_gene: TRBJ1-2; CDR3nt: TGTGCCAGCAGAGCACCCGGCGGGAACTATGGCTACACCTTC; CDR3aa: CASRAPGGNYGYTF
d_gene: TRBD1; v_gene: TRBV5-1; abundance: -; len: 17; j_gene: TRBJ2-2; CDR3nt: TGCGCCAGCAGCTTGATCCCGGGACAGGGGGCCACCGGGGAGCTGTTTTTT; CDR3aa: CASSLIPGQGATGELFF
d_gene: TRBD1; v_gene: TRBV5-4; abundance: -; len: 14; j_gene: TRBJ1-1; CDR3nt: TGTGCCAGCAGCCCCGACAGGGGGCGCACTGAAGCTTTCTTT; CDR3aa: CASSPDRGRTEAFF
d_gene: TRBD1; v_gene: TRBV6-1; abundance: few; len: 13; j_gene: TRBJ1-2; CDR3nt: TGTGCCAGCAGACCCGGGACAGACTATGGCTACACCTTC; CDR3aa: CASRPGTDYGYTF
d_gene: TRBD2; v_gene: TRBV2; abundance: -; len: 15; j_gene: TRBJ2-7; CDR3nt: TGTGCCAGCAGTCTCAGGACTAGCGGGGAGAGCGAGCAGTACTTC; CDR3aa: CASSLRTSGESEQYF
d_gene: TRBD1; v_gene: TRBV10-2; abundance: -; len: 15; j_gene: TRBJ2-7; CDR3nt: TGCGCCAGCAGTGTGGCGGGGGACAGGGACTACGAGCAGTACTTC; CDR3aa: CASSVAGDRDYEQYF
d_gene: -; v_gene: TRBV30; abundance: once; len: 11; j_gene: TRBJ2-3; CDR3nt: TGTGCCTCAACTAGCACAGATACGCAGTATTTT; CDR3aa: CASTSTDTQYF
d_gene: -; v_gene: TRBV19; abundance: -; len: 15; j_gene: TRBJ1-5; CDR3nt: TGTGCCAGTACCCCGGACAGTCCTGCGGATCAGCCCCAGCATTTT; CDR3aa: CASTPDSPADQPQHF
d_gene: TRBD1; v_gene: TRBV18; abundance: -; len: 15; j_gene: TRBJ2-7; CDR3nt: TGTGCCAGCTCGGCTTACCGGGACAGGGCCTACGAGCAGTACTTC; CDR3aa: CASSAYRDRAYEQYF
d_gene: -; v_gene: TRBV4-1; abundance: few; len: 15; j_gene: TRBJ2-7; CDR3nt: TGCGCCAGCAGCCAAGAAAAGAGGAGAATCTACGAGCAGTACTTC; CDR3aa: CASSQEKRRIYEQYF